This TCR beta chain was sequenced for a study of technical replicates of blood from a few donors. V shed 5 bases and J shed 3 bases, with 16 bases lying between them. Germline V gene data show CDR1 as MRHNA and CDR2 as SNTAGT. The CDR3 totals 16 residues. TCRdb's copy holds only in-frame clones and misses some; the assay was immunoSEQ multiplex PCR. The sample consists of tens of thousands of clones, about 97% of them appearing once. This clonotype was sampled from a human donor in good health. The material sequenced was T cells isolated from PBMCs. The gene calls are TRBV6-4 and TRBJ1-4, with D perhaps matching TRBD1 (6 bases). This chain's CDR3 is CASSHPIGQSNEKLFF. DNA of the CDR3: TGTGCCAGCAGTCACCCTATTGGACAGTCTAATGAAAAACTGTTTTTT.